These 30 T cell receptor beta chains share one sample of origin, sequenced in a study of OX40 agonist ivuxolimab in advanced cancers. TCRdb's table, derived via immunoSEQ multiplex PCR, lists solely in-frame clones and lacks some. The table shows some 47,000 clones, with 79% occurring only once. The material was CD4+ or CD8+ T cells sorted from blood, obtained in a trial of the OX40 agonist ivuxolimab. The source is an adult with an advanced solid tumor such as melanoma, head and neck, liver or kidney cancer.

The rearrangement uses TRBV2 and TRBJ1-1; 9 bases are a match to TRBD1. Germline V gives CDR1 SNHLY, CDR2 FYNNEI. V lost 2 bases, J lost 3 bases, and 7 bases stayed unmatched. The CDR3 covers 16 residues. Here the CDR3 reads CASSEIGTGWDTEAFF. The CDR3, as DNA: TGTGCCAGCAGTGAAATTGGGACAGGGTGGGACACTGAAGCTTTCTTT.

The chain carries TRBV6-6 and TRBJ1-2, with 8 bases fitting TRBD1. This CDR3 has 15 amino acids. V lost 4 bases, J lost 2 bases, and 6 bases stayed unmatched. Germline-derived CDR1 and CDR2 are MNHNY and SVGAGI (reference sequence). The CDR3 nucleotides are TGTGCCAGCAGTTCCCACGGACAGGGAAACTATGGCTACACCTTC. Translation gives CASSSHGQGNYGYTF.

The V call is TRBV7-3, the J call TRBJ2-7; 9 nucleotides align to TRBD1. J lost 6 bases, V lost 5 bases, and 8 bases had no gene match. Germline CDR1 reads SGHTA; CDR2 reads FQGTGA. The CDR3 totals 14 residues. DNA of the CDR3: TGTGCCAGCAGCGCCGGGACAGGGAATAGCGAGCAGTACTTC. Residues: CASSAGTGNSEQYF.

V usage is TRBV28 and J usage is TRBJ1-4; maybe TRBD1 (5 bases). CDR3 length: 14 amino acids. The germline V gene encodes CDR1 MDHEN and CDR2 SYDVKM. V dropped 4 bases and J dropped 15 bases, with 21 bases sitting between them. CDR3 DNA: TGTGCCAGCAGTTCCGGGCCCGTGGGGGGAGAGGTGTTTTTT. It is translated as CASSSGPVGGEVFF.

This chain connects TRBV29-1 to TRBJ1-3, with D unresolved. V lost 4 bases and J 1 base, leaving 5 bases between the germline ends. Germline lookup yields CDR1 SQVTM and CDR2 ANQGSEA. The CDR3 has 12 residues. The CDR3 is CSVVGSGNTIYF. The CDR3 DNA is TGCAGCGTTGTAGGGTCTGGAAACACCATATATTTT.

The CDR3 reads CASTSPGQGGGYTF. The CDR3 DNA is TGTGCCAGCACCTCCCCGGGACAGGGTGGAGGCTACACCTTC. The V call is TRBV9, the J call TRBJ1-2; 9 bases are shared with TRBD1. The CDR3 runs 14 residues. Germline V gene lookup returns CDR1 SGDLS and CDR2 YYNGEE. The V gene end was trimmed by 6 bases and the J gene end by 8 bases; junction bases not matched to a gene: 11.

Only a few counts were recorded for this clone. V gene TRBV7-9 combines with J gene TRBJ2-7; a weak D match, TRBD2 (6 bases). This CDR3 has 16 amino acids. The V end lost 0 bases, the J end lost 3 bases, and 15 bases lay between the germline ends. Germline V gene sequence: CDR1 SEHNR, CDR2 FQNEAQ (reference sequence). This CDR3 is CASSLALAGTFYEQYF. CDR3 sequence (DNA): TGTGCCAGCAGCTTAGCGTTGGCGGGAACCTTCTACGAGCAGTACTTC.

The chain's CDR3 is CASTEGPSPSTQYF. The CDR3 DNA reads as TGTGCCAGCACCGAAGGGCCGTCTCCAAGTACGCAGTATTTT. This chain uses TRBV5-4 with TRBJ2-3; D is undetermined. The germline gives CDR1 SGHNT, CDR2 YYREEE (reference sequence). The CDR3 consists of 14 residues. V gave up 6 bases and J gave up 8 bases, with 19 bases separating them.

This chain links TRBV11-3 with TRBJ1-2, with a possible D match to TRBD1 (5 bases). The germline V gene has CDR1 SGHNT and CDR2 YENEEA. V was cut by 3 bases and J by 6 bases, with 11 bases left in between. The CDR3 covers 13 residues. The DNA of the CDR3 is TGTGCCAGCAGCTTTCGGGGGATACATGGCTACACCTTC. Translated: CASSFRGIHGYTF. Based on the CDR3 plus reference TRBV11-3 and TRBJ1-2, the full variable domain is EAGVVQSPRYKIIEKKQPVAFWCNPISGHNTLYWYLQNLGQGPELLIRYENEEAVDDSQLPKDRFSAERLKGVDSTLKIQPAELGDSAVYLCASSFRGIHGYTFGSGTRLTVV.

This rearrangement joins TRBV6-5 to TRBJ2-6; D call uncertain. The CDR3 sequence is 15 residues long. The germline V gene encodes CDR1 MNHEY and CDR2 SVGAGI. Trimming stripped 0 bases from V and 6 bases from J, with 9 bases between. As DNA, the CDR3 is TGTGCCAGCAGTTACTCGATGGCTGAGGCCAACGTCCTGACTTTC. The encoded protein is CASSYSMAEANVLTF.

The chain carries TRBV6-4 and TRBJ1-2; possible D gene TRBD1, 6 bases. Looked up from germline, CDR1 is MRHNA and CDR2 is SNTAGT. CDR3 length: 14 amino acids. Deletions cut 4 bases from V and 8 bases from J, with 17 bases between. The CDR3 sequence: CASSGEGGTGGYTF. The CDR3 region has the DNA TGTGCCAGCAGTGGTGAGGGGGGCACTGGAGGCTACACCTTC.

This clone appeared once. One end of the junction does not line up with germline, which may come from a read error. The gene calls are TRBV7-7 and TRBJ2-7; D perhaps matches TRBD1 (6 bases). The germline V gene has CDR1 SSHAT and CDR2 FNYEAQ (reference sequence). The CDR3 consists of 14 residues. CDR3 coding DNA: TGTGCTAGCAGCCCAGACAGGAGCTCCTACGAGCAGTACTTC. Amino acids: CASSPDRSSYEQYF.

This clone was counted between two and nine times. V is TRBV9 and J is TRBJ2-6; 11 positions agree with TRBD2. The germline gives CDR1 SGDLS, CDR2 YYNGEE. This CDR3 region has 17 residues. V trimming: 2 bases; J trimming: 2 bases; junction bases outside the gene matches: 3. CDR3 protein: CASSVLAGGPGANVLTF. The CDR3, as DNA: TGTGCCAGCAGCGTGTTAGCGGGAGGGCCTGGGGCCAACGTCCTGACTTTC. Supplemented by reference TRBV9 and TRBJ2-6, the full variable domain reads DSGVTQTPKHLITATGQRVTLRCSPRSGDLSVYWYQQSLDQGLQFLIQYYNGEERAKGNILERFSAQQFPDLHSELNLSSLELGDSALYFCASSVLAGGPGANVLTFGAGSRLTVL.

The chain couples TRBV5-1 to TRBJ2-3; a possible D gene is TRBD1 (6 bases). CDR1 SGHRS and CDR2 YFSETQ come from the germline V gene. The CDR3 length is 14 residues. V dropped 4 bases and J dropped 5 bases, with 14 bases sitting between them. The CDR3 spells CASSPGRGGDTQYF. CDR3 nucleotides: TGCGCCAGCAGCCCGGGCAGGGGCGGAGATACGCAGTATTTT. Full variable domain (missing parts from reference TRBV5-1 and TRBJ2-3): KAGVTQTPRYLIKTRGQQVTLSCSPISGHRSVSWYQQTPGQGLQFLFEYFSETQRNKGNFPGRFSGRQFSNSRSEMNVSTLELGDSALYLCASSPGRGGDTQYFGPGTRLTVL.

V gene TRBV11-3 combines with J gene TRBJ2-3; tentative D call: TRBD1 (6 bases). Germline CDR1 reads SGHNT; CDR2 reads YENEEA. This CDR3 contains 16 residues. Trimming left V 6 bases short and J 5 bases short, with 21 bases between. CDR3 DNA sequence: TGTGCCAGCAGTCTCCGGGACACCGTCGGCGGAGATACGCAGTATTTT. It encodes CASSLRDTVGGDTQYF.

This clone appeared once. The V call is TRBV28, the J call TRBJ1-2, with D possibly being TRBD1 (5 bases). Germline V CDR1 and CDR2: MDHEN, SYDVKM. V was shortened by 5 bases and J by 2 bases, with 15 bases between the two germline ends. This CDR3 comprises 15 residues. The CDR3 sequence is CASSLGGTGNYGYTF. The CDR3 DNA is TGTGCCAGCAGTCTGGGGGGGACGGGAAACTATGGCTACACCTTC.

The V gene is TRBV4-3, the J gene TRBJ1-1; 7 positions agree with TRBD1. V was pared by 3 bases and J by 0 bases, with 4 bases of the junction left unmatched. From germline, CDR1 is LGHNA and CDR2 YSLEER. This CDR3 is built from 15 residues. The CDR3, as DNA: TGCGCCAGCAGCCACGGGGACAGCTTGAACACTGAAGCTTTCTTT. Protein sequence: CASSHGDSLNTEAFF.

This clone was seen only a few times. This chain joins TRBV7-2 and TRBJ2-7; 7 positions match TRBD1. Germline V gene data show CDR1 as SGHTA and CDR2 as FQGNSA. J lost 2 bases, V lost 1 base, and 5 bases had no gene match. The CDR3 is 15 amino acids. DNA of the CDR3: TGTGCCAGCAGCTTAGGAGGGACAGTACCCTACGAGCAGTACTTC. Translated, it gives CASSLGGTVPYEQYF.

CDR3 amino acids: CASSPVHETQYF. Here the CDR3 DNA reads TGTGCCAGCTCACCGGTCCATGAGACCCAGTACTTC. V usage is TRBV18 and J usage is TRBJ2-5; D gene unclear. The V gene's germline CDR1 is KGHSH and CDR2 LQKENI. The CDR3 is 12 amino acids. Trimming left V 3 bases short and J 5 bases short, with 7 bases between.

The chain carries TRBV9 and TRBJ2-1, with 10 positions matching TRBD2. Germline V gives CDR1 SGDLS, CDR2 YYNGEE. V shed 4 bases and J 6 bases; nucleotides not matched to a gene: 10. The length of the CDR3 is 16 residues. CDR3 nucleotide sequence: TGTGCCAGCAGCCCCCGCCTAGCGGGAGAGGTCAATGAGCAGTTCTTC. Translated, it gives CASSPRLAGEVNEQFF.

The chain employs TRBV7-9 and TRBJ1-2; tentative D call: TRBD1 (5 bases). Per germline, CDR1 SEHNR and CDR2 FQNEAQ (reference sequence). The CDR3 runs to 14 residues. The V gene lost 2 bases and the J gene lost 0 bases, with 7 bases spanning the gap. CDR3 DNA sequence: TGTGCCAGCAGCTTACAGGGAACTAACTATGGCTACACCTTC. This encodes CASSLQGTNYGYTF.

J is TRBJ2-2 and V is TRBV2; possible D gene TRBD2, 6 bases. The CDR3 covers 12 residues. Trimming removed 4 bases from V and 8 bases from J, with 8 bases in between. Germline V gene sequence: CDR1 SNHLY, CDR2 FYNNEI. The chain's CDR3 is CASSGDLGELFF. In nucleotides, the CDR3 is TGTGCCAGCAGTGGGGACTTAGGGGAGCTGTTTTTT.

A few counts support this clone. The V call is TRBV11-3, the J call TRBJ1-1; D is uncertain. V lost 4 bases and J 1 base, leaving 10 bases between the germline ends. The CDR3 runs to 14 residues. CDR1 and CDR2 from the germline V gene are SGHNT and YENEEA. In nucleotides, the CDR3 is TGTGCCAGCAGCTCCGGACGGTCGAACACTGAAGCTTTCTTT. Amino acid sequence: CASSSGRSNTEAFF.

V usage is TRBV7-2 and J usage is TRBJ2-5; D gene uncertain. This CDR3 spans 13 amino acids. The V and J ends lost 1 base and 5 bases respectively, with 8 bases between them. Germline assignment: CDR1 SGHTA and CDR2 FQGNSA. The CDR3 nucleotides are TGTGCCAGCAGCTTAGGGGCCTTTGAGACCCAGTACTTC. This gives the protein CASSLGAFETQYF.

The chain recombines TRBV11-3 with TRBJ2-1; D possibly corresponds to TRBD1 (6 bases). The V end lost 3 bases, the J end lost 6 bases, and 12 bases lay between the germline ends. Germline V lookup: CDR1 SGHNT, CDR2 YENEEA. CDR3 size: 14 residues. CDR3 DNA sequence: TGTGCCAGCAGCTTCAGGGGCCTTGGCAATGAGCAGTTCTTC. Translating gives CASSFRGLGNEQFF.

The J gene is TRBJ2-1, the V gene TRBV11-3; D gene uncertain. Trimming removed 0 bases from V and 0 bases from J, with 6 bases in between. The CDR3 has 15 amino acids. Per germline, CDR1 SGHNT and CDR2 YENEEA. CDR3 amino acids: CASSLEGYSYNEQFF. CDR3 nucleotides: TGTGCCAGCAGCTTAGAGGGGTACTCCTACAATGAGCAGTTCTTC.

J is TRBJ2-7 and V is TRBV28, with a tentative D call TRBD1 (6 bases). CDR1 and CDR2 from the germline V gene are MDHEN and SYDVKM. This CDR3 is built from 15 residues. Trimming removed 3 bases at V and 0 bases at J, with 12 bases between. The CDR3: CASSFARQASYEQYF. The CDR3 DNA reads as TGTGCCAGCAGTTTCGCCCGACAGGCCTCCTACGAGCAGTACTTC.

The genes are TRBV4-3 and TRBJ1-2; D not resolved. Germline V CDR1 and CDR2: LGHNA, YSLEER. V was shortened by 4 bases and J by 0 bases, with 12 bases between the two germline ends. This CDR3 is built from 15 residues. For the CDR3, the DNA is TGCGCCAGCAGCCCCGCCGGGGAGGCTAACTATGGCTACACCTTC. This encodes CASSPAGEANYGYTF.

In its sample, this clone was seen a few times. The V and J genes are TRBV5-1 and TRBJ2-2; no reliable D call. This CDR3 region has 14 residues. CDR1 SGHRS and CDR2 YFSETQ come from the germline V gene. Trimming stripped 6 bases from V and 1 base from J, with 10 bases between. The CDR3 reads CASNRLLNTGELFF. CDR3 DNA: TGCGCCAGCAATCGGCTATTGAACACCGGGGAGCTGTTTTTT.

This clone appeared a few times. The V and J genes are TRBV2 and TRBJ2-7, with D unresolved. The CDR3 is 14 amino acids. The V end was cut by 8 bases, the J end by 7 bases, with 21 bases between. Per the germline V gene, CDR1 is SNHLY and CDR2 is FYNNEI. The CDR3 protein is CASVKGAPPIEQYF. The DNA of the CDR3 is TGTGCCAGCGTCAAAGGCGCTCCCCCCATTGAGCAGTACTTC.